This TCR beta chain emerged from a study of cytomegalovirus exposure and HLA in healthy donors. This clone appeared a single time. Its cognate antigen is unknown. Amplification used 60 Vbeta primers and 13 Jbeta primers. Using immunoSEQ multiplex PCR, the repertoire was profiled, and TCRdb retains in-frame clones only, with some absent. Of roughly 140,000 clones in the sample, roughly 80% are singletons; the top ten hold around 2%. Germline CDR1 is LNHDA and CDR2 is SQIVND (reference sequence). The CDR3 extends over 14 amino acids. The V end lost 3 bases, the J end lost 3 bases, and 11 bases lay between the germline ends. The study, taken as a whole, reports: Only CMV serostatus was available as immune exposure information.

The source is a woman aged 40-49 years in good health and CMV-seronegative. The specimen sequenced was PBMCs. V is TRBV19 and J is TRBJ1-2, with D perhaps TRBD1 (5 bases). CDR3 region: CASSIQGFDYGYTF. The CDR3 DNA follows: TGTGCCAGTAGTATCCAGGGTTTCGACTATGGCTACACCTTC.